A single sample gave rise to the 15 T cell receptor beta chains below, sequenced in a study of T-cell memory formation after mild COVID-19. TCRdb reanalysed the 5' RACE reads using MiXCR and keeps one entry per CDR3 protein. There are roughly 610,000 distinct CDR3 sequences in the sample; roughly 17% occur only once, and around 8.1% lies in the top ten. Sequenced sample: PBMCs or a T cell subset sorted from them (not recorded which). The receptor source for this set is an adult woman who had mild COVID-19 (a few samples of this study predate the infection). Cell type and time point are not known.

This chain joins TRBV5-1 and TRBJ2-7, with TRBD1 identical over 9 bases. The V gene end was trimmed by 7 bases and the J gene end by 5 bases; junction bases not matched to a gene: 10. The germline V gene encodes CDR1 SGHRS and CDR2 YFSETQ. The CDR3 spans 14 residues. This CDR3 is CASSPGTGTDEQYF. CDR3 sequence (DNA): TGCGCCAGCTCACCCGGGACAGGGACTGACGAGCAGTACTTC.

This clonotype was recorded many times. The V gene is TRBV7-9, the J gene TRBJ2-1; D not certain. The CDR3 is 14 amino acids. Per the germline V gene, CDR1 is SEHNR and CDR2 is FQNEAQ (reference sequence). V lost 0 bases, J lost 3 bases, and 6 bases lay in between. The CDR3 DNA sequence: TGTGCCAGCAGCTTAGCGGTCAGCTACAATGAGCAGTTCTTC. Protein product: CASSLAVSYNEQFF.

This clonotype was counted a few times. The rearrangement links TRBV4-3 to TRBJ2-5; D tentatively reads TRBD1 or TRBD2 (5 bases each). There are 16 residues in the CDR3. V was clipped by 3 bases and J by 2 bases, with 16 bases between them. Germline loops: CDR1 LGHNA, CDR2 YSLEER. CDR3 DNA: TGCGCCAGCAGCCAGGGGCCCCCGGGGCCACAAGAGACCCAGTACTTC. Translation: CASSQGPPGPQETQYF.

In its sample, this clonotype was seen a few times. V is TRBV6-6 and J is TRBJ1-4; 11 bases are a match to TRBD1. The CDR3 totals 16 residues. J was trimmed by 5 bases and V by 5 bases; bases with no gene match: 7. Germline V gene data show CDR1 as MNHNY and CDR2 as SVGAGI (reference sequence). The CDR3 loop reads CASSQDRGPSNEKLFF. The CDR3 DNA sequence: TGTGCCAGCAGTCAGGACAGGGGGCCTTCGAATGAAAAACTGTTTTTT.

V and J are TRBV24-1 and TRBJ2-2, with D perhaps TRBD2 (6 bases). V lost 10 bases to trimming and J lost 4 bases, with 18 bases between them. This CDR3 comprises 15 residues. Germline V gene data show CDR1 as KGHDR and CDR2 as SFDVKD. The CDR3, as DNA: TGTGCCACAGGCGCCGGGAGCGGCAGCACCGGGGAGCTGTTTTTT. It specifies CATGAGSGSTGELFF.

The chain joins TRBV6-5 to TRBJ2-1; possibly TRBD2 for D (6 bases). Germline CDR1 and CDR2: MNHEY and SVGAGI. The CDR3 has 10 amino acids. V was pared by 11 bases and J by 14 bases, with 16 bases between. The CDR3 bases are TGTGCCGCGGGGTCCGGATGGGAGTTCTTC. It encodes CAAGSGWEFF.

The CDR3 bases are TGTGCCAGCAGCTCCCTAACCGAAATCACAGATACGCAGTATTTT. Protein sequence: CASSSLTEITDTQYF. This chain uses TRBV7-3 with TRBJ2-3; no definite D call. Germline-derived CDR1 and CDR2 are SGHTA and FQGTGA. The CDR3 extends over 15 amino acids. Trimming pared 4 bases from V and 2 bases from J, leaving 13 bases between.

This clonotype was seen only a few times. This chain connects TRBV21-1 to TRBJ1-3; the table names TRBD1, a call not compared with the DNA. TRBV21-1 is a pseudogene locus. The CDR3 is made up of 15 amino acids. The CDR3 loop reads CASTPAGGSGNTIYF. Written as DNA, the CDR3 is TGTGCCAGCACGCCAGCAGGGGGCTCTGGAAACACCATATATTTT.

J is TRBJ1-5 and V is TRBV29-1; D might be TRBD1 (5 bases). Germline V gene data show CDR1 as SQVTM and CDR2 as ANQGSEA. V gave up 6 bases and J gave up 2 bases, with 14 bases separating them. The CDR3 covers 14 residues. CDR3 DNA: TGCAGCGTCCCTGGGAGGGGATGCAATCAGCCCCAGCATTTT. This sequence encodes CSVPGRGCNQPQHF.

The chain couples TRBV6-2 or TRBV6-3 to TRBJ2-7; no clear D. The CDR3 runs 14 residues. Per the germline V gene, CDR1 is MNHEY and CDR2 is SVGEGT. With 0 bases removed from V and 6 bases from J, the gap between germline ends came to 12 bases. CDR3 nucleotide sequence: TGTGCCAGCAGTTACTCCACAGTGCGACGCGAGCAGTACTTC. Its protein is CASSYSTVRREQYF.

V gene TRBV5-1 combines with J gene TRBJ2-6; a possible D gene is TRBD1 (7 bases). Trimming removed 7 bases at V and 1 base at J, with 21 bases between. The CDR3 spans 18 residues. The germline V gene has CDR1 SGHRS and CDR2 YFSETQ. The CDR3 nucleotides read TGCGCCAGCCGGCGGGACAGTGGATCGGGTTCTGGGGCCAACGTCCTGACTTTC. This translates into CASRRDSGSGSGANVLTF. Using reference TRBV5-1 and TRBJ2-6 for the parts outside the CDR3, the full variable domain is KAGVTQTPRYLIKTRGQQVTLSCSPISGHRSVSWYQQTPGQGLQFLFEYFSETQRNKGNFPGRFSGRQFSNSRSEMNVSTLELGDSALYLCASRRDSGSGSGANVLTFGAGSRLTVL.

In this sample, this clonotype turned up many times. V gene TRBV27 combines with J gene TRBJ2-7; D may be TRBD1 (5 bases). Trimming took 6 bases from V and 2 from J, leaving 20 bases between them. The CDR3 has 16 residues. From germline, CDR1 is MNHEY and CDR2 SMNVEV (reference sequence). In nucleotides, the CDR3 is TGTGCCAGCAGCCCCAGTGGTATTTCAGGGACCTACGAGCAGTACTTC. Encoded protein: CASSPSGISGTYEQYF.

This clonotype was picked up a small number of times. This chain joins TRBV4-1 and TRBJ1-6, with 8 bases aligning to TRBD1. After removal of 0 bases from V and 1 base from J, the junction contained 11 bases not matched to a gene. Germline V gene lookup returns CDR1 MGHRA and CDR2 YSYEKL. The CDR3 runs to 20 residues. This chain's CDR3 is CASSQEGTGWTQSYNSPLHF. For the CDR3, the DNA is TGCGCCAGCAGCCAAGAGGGGACAGGATGGACCCAGTCCTATAATTCACCCCTCCACTTT.

The rearrangement links TRBV2 to TRBJ1-1; perhaps TRBD1 as D (6 bases). CDR3 length equals 16 residues. Germline CDR1 is SNHLY and CDR2 is FYNNEI. The ends were cut back, 3 bases at V and 1 base at J, with 15 bases in the middle. The CDR3 is CASSDGPNRANTEAFF. In DNA form, the CDR3 reads TGTGCCAGCAGTGATGGCCCCAACAGGGCGAACACTGAAGCTTTCTTT.

V gene TRBV6-5 combines with J gene TRBJ1-1; D is ambiguous. CDR1 and CDR2 (germline): MNHEY, SVGAGI. The CDR3 length is 12 residues. V was cut by 5 bases and J by 2 bases, with 6 bases left in between. The CDR3 here is CASSGRNTEAFF. The CDR3 DNA sequence: TGTGCCAGCAGTGGCAGAAACACTGAAGCTTTCTTT.